The sequence of this T cell receptor beta chain was determined in a study of identical twins. Study findings and constraints: The study found that models underestimated out-of-frame TCR alpha sharing in monozygotic twins.

Each cDNA held unique molecular identifiers, and template switching gave it a universal primer site. Each CDR3 protein is one row after TCRdb ran MiXCR on the 5' RACE reads. Of about 660,000 distinct CDR3 sequences listed, about 9.4% are singletons. Germline CDR1 reads LGHNA; CDR2 reads YSLEER. The CDR3 is 13 residues long. Trimming shortened V by 0 bases and J by 14 bases, and 16 bases separated the two germline ends. With regard to this clonotype: Its specificity is not known.

The data were also submitted as part of a second study, on yellow fever vaccine responses in identical twins.

The receptor was isolated from a woman in her late teens or twenties in good health. This rearrangement joins TRBV4-3 to TRBJ2-5; TRBD2 might be the D (6 bases). Sequencing was done on a sample of PBMCs. The CDR3 DNA follows: TGCGCCAGCAGCCAAGAACTAGCCCGCAGTCATTACTTC. It codes for CASSQELARSHYF.